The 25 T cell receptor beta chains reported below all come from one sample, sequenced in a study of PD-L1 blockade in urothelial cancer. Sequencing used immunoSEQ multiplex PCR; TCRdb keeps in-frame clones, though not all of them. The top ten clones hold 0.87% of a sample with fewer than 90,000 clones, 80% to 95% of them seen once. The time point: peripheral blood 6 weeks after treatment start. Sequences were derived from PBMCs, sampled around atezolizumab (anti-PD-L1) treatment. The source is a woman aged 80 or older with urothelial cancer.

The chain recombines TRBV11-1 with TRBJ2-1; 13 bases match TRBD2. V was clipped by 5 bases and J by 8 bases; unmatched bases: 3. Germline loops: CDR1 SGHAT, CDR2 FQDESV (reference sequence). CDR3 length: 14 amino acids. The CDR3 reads CASSQTSGGDEQFF. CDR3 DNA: TGTGCCAGCAGCCAAACTAGCGGGGGGGATGAGCAGTTCTTC. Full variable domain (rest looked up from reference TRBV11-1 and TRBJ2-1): EAEVAQSPRYKITEKSQAVAFWCDPISGHATLYWYRQILGQGPELLVQFQDESVVDDSQLPKDRFSAERLKGVDSTLKIQPAELGDSAMYLCASSQTSGGDEQFFGPGTRLTVL.

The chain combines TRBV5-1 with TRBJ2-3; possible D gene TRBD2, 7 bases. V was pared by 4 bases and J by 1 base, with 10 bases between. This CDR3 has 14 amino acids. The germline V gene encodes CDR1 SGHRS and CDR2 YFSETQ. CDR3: CASSEGGGTDTQYF. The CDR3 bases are TGCGCCAGCAGCGAAGGGGGGGGCACAGATACGCAGTATTTT. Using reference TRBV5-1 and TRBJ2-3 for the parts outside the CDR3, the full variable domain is KAGVTQTPRYLIKTRGQQVTLSCSPISGHRSVSWYQQTPGQGLQFLFEYFSETQRNKGNFPGRFSGRQFSNSRSEMNVSTLELGDSALYLCASSEGGGTDTQYFGPGTRLTVL.

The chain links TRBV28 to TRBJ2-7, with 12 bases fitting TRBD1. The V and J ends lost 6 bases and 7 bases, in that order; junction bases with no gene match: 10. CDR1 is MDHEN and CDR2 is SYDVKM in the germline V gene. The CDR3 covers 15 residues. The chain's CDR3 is CASRPSGTGGEEQYF. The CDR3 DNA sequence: TGTGCCAGCAGACCCTCCGGGACAGGGGGCGAAGAGCAGTACTTC. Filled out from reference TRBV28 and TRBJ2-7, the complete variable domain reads DVKVTQSSRYLVKRTGEKVFLECVQDMDHENMFWYRQDPGLGLRLIYFSYDVKMKEKGDIPEGYSVSREKKERFSLILESASTNQTSMYLCASRPSGTGGEEQYFGPGTRLTVT.

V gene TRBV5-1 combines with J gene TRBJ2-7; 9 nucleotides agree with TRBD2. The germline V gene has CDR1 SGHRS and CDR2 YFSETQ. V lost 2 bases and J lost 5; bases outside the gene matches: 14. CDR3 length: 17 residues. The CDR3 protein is CASSLDGTSSGKDEQYF. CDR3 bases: TGCGCCAGCAGCTTAGACGGGACTTCTAGCGGGAAGGACGAGCAGTACTTC.

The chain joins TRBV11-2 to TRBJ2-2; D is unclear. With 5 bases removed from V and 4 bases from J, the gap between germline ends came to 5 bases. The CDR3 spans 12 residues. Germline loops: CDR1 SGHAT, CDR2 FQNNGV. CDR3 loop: CASSQFTGELFF. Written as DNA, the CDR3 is TGTGCCAGCAGCCAATTCACCGGGGAGCTGTTTTTT.

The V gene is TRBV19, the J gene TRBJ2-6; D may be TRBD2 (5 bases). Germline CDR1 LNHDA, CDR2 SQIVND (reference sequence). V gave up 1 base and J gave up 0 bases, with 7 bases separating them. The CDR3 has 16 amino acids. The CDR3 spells CASSIVRGSGANVLTF. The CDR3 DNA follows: TGTGCCAGTAGTATAGTTCGGGGCTCTGGGGCCAACGTCCTGACTTTC.

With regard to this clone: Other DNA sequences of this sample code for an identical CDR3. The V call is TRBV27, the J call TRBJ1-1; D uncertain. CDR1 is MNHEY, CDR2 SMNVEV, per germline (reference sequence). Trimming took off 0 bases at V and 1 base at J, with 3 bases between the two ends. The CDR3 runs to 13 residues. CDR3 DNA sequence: TGTGCCAGCAGTTTATCGAGGAACACTGAAGCTTTCTTT. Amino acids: CASSLSRNTEAFF.

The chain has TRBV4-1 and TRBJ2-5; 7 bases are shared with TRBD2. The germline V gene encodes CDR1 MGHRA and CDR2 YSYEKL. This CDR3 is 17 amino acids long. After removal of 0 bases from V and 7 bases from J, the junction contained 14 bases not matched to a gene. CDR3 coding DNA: TGCGCCAGCAGCCAAGATCGCCGACTAGCCCTAGGGGCGACCCAGTACTTC. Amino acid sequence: CASSQDRRLALGATQYF.

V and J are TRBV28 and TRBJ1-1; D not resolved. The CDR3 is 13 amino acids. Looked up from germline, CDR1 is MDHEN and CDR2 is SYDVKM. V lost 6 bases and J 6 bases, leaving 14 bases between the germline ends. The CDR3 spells CASSLGGRAEAFF. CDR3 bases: TGTGCCAGCAGCTTGGGAGGACGCGCTGAAGCTTTCTTT. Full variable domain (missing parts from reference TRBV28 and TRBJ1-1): DVKVTQSSRYLVKRTGEKVFLECVQDMDHENMFWYRQDPGLGLRLIYFSYDVKMKEKGDIPEGYSVSREKKERFSLILESASTNQTSMYLCASSLGGRAEAFFGQGTRLTVV.

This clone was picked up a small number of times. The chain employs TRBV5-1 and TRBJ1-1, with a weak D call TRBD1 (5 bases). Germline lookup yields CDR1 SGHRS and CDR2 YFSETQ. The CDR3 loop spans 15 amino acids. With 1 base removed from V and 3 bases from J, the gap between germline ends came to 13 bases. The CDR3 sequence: CASSLNGGKDTEAFF. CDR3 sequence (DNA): TGCGCCAGCAGCTTGAACGGGGGAAAAGACACTGAAGCTTTCTTT. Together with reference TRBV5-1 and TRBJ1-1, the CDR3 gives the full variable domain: KAGVTQTPRYLIKTRGQQVTLSCSPISGHRSVSWYQQTPGQGLQFLFEYFSETQRNKGNFPGRFSGRQFSNSRSEMNVSTLELGDSALYLCASSLNGGKDTEAFFGQGTRLTVV.

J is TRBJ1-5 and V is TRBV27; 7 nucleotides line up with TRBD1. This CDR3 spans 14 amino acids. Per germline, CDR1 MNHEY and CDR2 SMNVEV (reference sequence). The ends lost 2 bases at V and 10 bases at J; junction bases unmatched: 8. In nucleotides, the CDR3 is TGTGCCAGCAGTTTAGAGCTTGAGGGGGCACCCCAGCATTTT. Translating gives CASSLELEGAPQHF.

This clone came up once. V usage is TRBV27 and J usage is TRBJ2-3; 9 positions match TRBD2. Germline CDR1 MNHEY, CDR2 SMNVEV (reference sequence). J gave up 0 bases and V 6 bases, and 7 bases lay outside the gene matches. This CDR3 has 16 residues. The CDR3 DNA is TGTGCCAGCAGATCCCTAGCGGGATTGAGCACAGATACGCAGTATTTT. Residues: CASRSLAGLSTDTQYF.

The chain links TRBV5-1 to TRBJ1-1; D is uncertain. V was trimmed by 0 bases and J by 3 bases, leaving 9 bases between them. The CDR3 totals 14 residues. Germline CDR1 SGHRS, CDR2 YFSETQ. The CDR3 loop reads CASSLAMRDTEAFF. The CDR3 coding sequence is TGCGCCAGCAGCTTGGCTATGCGGGACACTGAAGCTTTCTTT. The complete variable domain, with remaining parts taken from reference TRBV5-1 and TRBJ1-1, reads KAGVTQTPRYLIKTRGQQVTLSCSPISGHRSVSWYQQTPGQGLQFLFEYFSETQRNKGNFPGRFSGRQFSNSRSEMNVSTLELGDSALYLCASSLAMRDTEAFFGQGTRLTVV.

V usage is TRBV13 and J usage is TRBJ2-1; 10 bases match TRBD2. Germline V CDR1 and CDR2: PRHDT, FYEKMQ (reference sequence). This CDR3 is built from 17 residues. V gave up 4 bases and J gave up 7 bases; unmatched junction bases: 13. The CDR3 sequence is CASSSPSLAGAANEQFF. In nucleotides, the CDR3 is TGTGCCAGCAGCTCCCCTTCTCTAGCGGGAGCGGCGAATGAGCAGTTCTTC.

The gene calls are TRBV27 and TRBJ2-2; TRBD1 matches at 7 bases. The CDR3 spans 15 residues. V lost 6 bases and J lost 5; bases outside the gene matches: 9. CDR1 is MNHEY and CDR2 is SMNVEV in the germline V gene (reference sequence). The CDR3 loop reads CASSRSTGNTGELFF. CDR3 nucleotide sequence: TGTGCCAGCAGCCGCTCGACAGGGAATACCGGGGAGCTGTTTTTT.

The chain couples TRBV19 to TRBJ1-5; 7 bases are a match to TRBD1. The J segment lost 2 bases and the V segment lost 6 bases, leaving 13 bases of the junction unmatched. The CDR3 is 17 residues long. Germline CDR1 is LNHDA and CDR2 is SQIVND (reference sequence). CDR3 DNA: TGTGCCAGTAGAGGGGGCAACCGTGCCAGGCGCAATCAGCCCCAGCATTTT. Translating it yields CASRGGNRARRNQPQHF.

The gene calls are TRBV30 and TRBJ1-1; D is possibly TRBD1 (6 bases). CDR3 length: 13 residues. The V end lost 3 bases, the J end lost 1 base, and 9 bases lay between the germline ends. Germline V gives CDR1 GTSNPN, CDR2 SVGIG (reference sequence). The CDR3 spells CAWRWDTNTEAFF. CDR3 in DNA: TGTGCCTGGAGATGGGACACGAACACTGAAGCTTTCTTT. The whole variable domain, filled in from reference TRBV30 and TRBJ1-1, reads SQTIHQWPATLVQPVGSPLSLECTVEGTSNPNLYWYRQAAGRGLQLLFYSVGIGQISSEVPQNLSASRPQDRQFILSSKKLLLSDSGFYLCAWRWDTNTEAFFGQGTRLTVV.

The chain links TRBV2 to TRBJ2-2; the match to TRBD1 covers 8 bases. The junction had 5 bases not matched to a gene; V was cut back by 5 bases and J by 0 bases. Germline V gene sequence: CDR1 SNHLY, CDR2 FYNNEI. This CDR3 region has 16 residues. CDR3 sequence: CASSSVTGANTGELFF. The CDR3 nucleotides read TGTGCCAGCAGTTCGGTGACAGGGGCGAACACCGGGGAGCTGTTTTTT.

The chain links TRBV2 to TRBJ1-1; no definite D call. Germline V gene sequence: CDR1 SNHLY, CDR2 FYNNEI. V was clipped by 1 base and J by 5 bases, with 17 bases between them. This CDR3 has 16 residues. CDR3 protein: CASSEGNLRDGTEAFF. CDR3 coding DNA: TGTGCCAGCAGTGAAGGGAACCTCCGTGACGGGACTGAAGCTTTCTTT.

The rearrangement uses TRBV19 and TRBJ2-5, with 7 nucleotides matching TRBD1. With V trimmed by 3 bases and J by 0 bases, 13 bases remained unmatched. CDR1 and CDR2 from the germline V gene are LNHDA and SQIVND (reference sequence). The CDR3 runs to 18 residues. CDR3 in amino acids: CASSISARDSRYQETQYF. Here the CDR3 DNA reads TGTGCCAGTAGTATTTCCGCTCGGGACAGTAGGTACCAAGAGACCCAGTACTTC.

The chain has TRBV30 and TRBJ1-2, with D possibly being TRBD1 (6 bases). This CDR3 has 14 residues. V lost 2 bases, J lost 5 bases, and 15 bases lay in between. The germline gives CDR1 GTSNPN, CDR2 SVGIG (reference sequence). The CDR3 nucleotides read TGTGCCTGGAGTCTTACAGGGACGTGGTATGGCTACACCTTC. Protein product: CAWSLTGTWYGYTF.

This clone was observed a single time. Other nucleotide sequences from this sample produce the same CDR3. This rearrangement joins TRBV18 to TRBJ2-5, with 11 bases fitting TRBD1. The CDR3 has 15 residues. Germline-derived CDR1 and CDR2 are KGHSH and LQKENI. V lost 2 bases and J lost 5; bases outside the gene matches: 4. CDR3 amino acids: CASSPRTGGGETQYF. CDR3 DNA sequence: TGTGCCAGCTCACCAAGGACAGGGGGCGGGGAGACCCAGTACTTC. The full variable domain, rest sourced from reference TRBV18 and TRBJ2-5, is NAGVMQNPRHLVRRRGQEARLRCSPMKGHSHVYWYRQLPEEGLKFMVYLQKENIIDESGMPKERFSAEFPKEGPSILRIQQVVRGDSAAYFCASSPRTGGGETQYFGPGTRLLVL.

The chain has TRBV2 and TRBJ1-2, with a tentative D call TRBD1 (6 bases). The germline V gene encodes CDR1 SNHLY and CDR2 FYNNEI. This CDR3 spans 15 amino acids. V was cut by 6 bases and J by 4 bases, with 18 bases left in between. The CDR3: CASSELRGRTYGYTF. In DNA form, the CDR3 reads TGTGCCAGCAGCGAACTCAGGGGCCGGACCTATGGCTACACCTTC. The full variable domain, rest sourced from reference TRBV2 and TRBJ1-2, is EPEVTQTPSHQVTQMGQEVILRCVPISNHLYFYWYRQILGQKVEFLVSFYNNEISEKSEIFDDQFSVERPDGSNFTLKIRSTKLEDSAMYFCASSELRGRTYGYTFGSGTRLTVV.

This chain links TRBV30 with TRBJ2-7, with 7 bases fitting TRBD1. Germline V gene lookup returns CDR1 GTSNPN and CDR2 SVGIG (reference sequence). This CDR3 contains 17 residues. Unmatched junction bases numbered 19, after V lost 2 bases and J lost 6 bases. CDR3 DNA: TGTGCCTGGAGTACCATGACAGGGAGAGGGTTTCGGGGCGAGCAGTACTTC. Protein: CAWSTMTGRGFRGEQYF.

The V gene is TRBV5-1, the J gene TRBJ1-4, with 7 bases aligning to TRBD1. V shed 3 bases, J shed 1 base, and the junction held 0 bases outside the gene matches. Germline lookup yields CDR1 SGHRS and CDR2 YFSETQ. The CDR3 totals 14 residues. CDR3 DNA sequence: TGCGCCAGCAGCTACAGGGGAACTAATGAAAAACTGTTTTTT. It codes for CASSYRGTNEKLFF. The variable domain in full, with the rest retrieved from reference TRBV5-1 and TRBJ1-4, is KAGVTQTPRYLIKTRGQQVTLSCSPISGHRSVSWYQQTPGQGLQFLFEYFSETQRNKGNFPGRFSGRQFSNSRSEMNVSTLELGDSALYLCASSYRGTNEKLFFGSGTQLSVL.